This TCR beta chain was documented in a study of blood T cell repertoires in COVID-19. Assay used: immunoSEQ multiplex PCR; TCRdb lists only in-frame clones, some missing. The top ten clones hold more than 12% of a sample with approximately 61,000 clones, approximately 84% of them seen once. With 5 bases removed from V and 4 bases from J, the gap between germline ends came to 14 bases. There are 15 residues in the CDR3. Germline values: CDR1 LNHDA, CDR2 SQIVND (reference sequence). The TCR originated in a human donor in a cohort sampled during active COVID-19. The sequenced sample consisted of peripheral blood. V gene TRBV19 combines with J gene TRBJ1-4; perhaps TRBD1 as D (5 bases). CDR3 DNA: TGTGCCAGTAGTGTCCAGGGTGGAGTTAATGAAAAACTGTTTTTT. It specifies CASSVQGGVNEKLFF.